Sequencing of this TCR beta chain was carried out in a study of CD8+ T cells in alopecia areata. On this clone itself: Its antigen is unidentified.

Reverse transcribed after extraction, RNA yielded cDNA as the sequencing template. The protocol was immunoSEQ multiplex PCR, while the TCRdb copy is restricted to in-frame clones and leaves out a portion. This table holds about 260,000 clones, about 60% found once. The CDR3 loop spans 15 amino acids. Trimming took 2 bases from V and 0 from J, leaving 10 bases between them. Germline V CDR1 and CDR2: SEHNR, FQNEAQ (reference sequence). Study-level points and caveats: Lesional tissue from the scalp (especially in alopecia totalis/universalis) showed higher clonality than normal scalp. Amid tofacitinib therapy, many expanded lesional clones stayed present in scalp and blood.

Treatment of the sample: oral pan-JAK inhibitor, 5-10 mg twice daily. Individuals with alopecia areata gave both lesional scalp punch biopsies and peripheral blood for collection. From PBMCs, CD4+ and CD8+ T cells were sorted. The sequence came from a human donor with alopecia areata. The specimen comprised CD4+ T cells sorted from blood, sampled at week 52, from a patient treated with tofacitinib. V gene TRBV7-9 combines with J gene TRBJ1-2; no definite D call. The CDR3 DNA reads as TGTGCCAGCAGCTTACGGGGATCGACTAACTATGGCTACACCTTC. Protein sequence: CASSLRGSTNYGYTF.